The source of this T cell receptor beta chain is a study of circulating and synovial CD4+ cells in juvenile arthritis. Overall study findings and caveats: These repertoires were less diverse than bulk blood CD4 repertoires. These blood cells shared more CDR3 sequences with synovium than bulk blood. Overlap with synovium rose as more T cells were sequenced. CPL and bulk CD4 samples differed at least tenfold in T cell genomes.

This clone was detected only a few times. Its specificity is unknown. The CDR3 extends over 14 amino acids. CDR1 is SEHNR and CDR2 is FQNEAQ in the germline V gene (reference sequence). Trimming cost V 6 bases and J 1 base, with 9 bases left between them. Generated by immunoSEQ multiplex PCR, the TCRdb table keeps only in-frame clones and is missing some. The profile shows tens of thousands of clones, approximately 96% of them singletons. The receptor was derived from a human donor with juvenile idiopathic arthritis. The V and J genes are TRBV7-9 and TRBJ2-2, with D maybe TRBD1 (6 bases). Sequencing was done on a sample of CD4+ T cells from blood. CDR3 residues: CASSLQGNTGELFF. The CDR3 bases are TGTGCCAGCAGTTTACAGGGGAACACCGGGGAGCTGTTTTTT.